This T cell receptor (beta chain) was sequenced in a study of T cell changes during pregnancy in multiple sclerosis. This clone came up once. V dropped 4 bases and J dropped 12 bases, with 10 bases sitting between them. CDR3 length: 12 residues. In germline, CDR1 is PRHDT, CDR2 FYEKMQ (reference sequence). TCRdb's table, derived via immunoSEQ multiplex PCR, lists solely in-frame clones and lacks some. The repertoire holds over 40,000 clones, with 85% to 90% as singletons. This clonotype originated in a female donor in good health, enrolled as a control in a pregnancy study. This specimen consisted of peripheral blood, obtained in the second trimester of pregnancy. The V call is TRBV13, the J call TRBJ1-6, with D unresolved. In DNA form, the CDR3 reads TGTGCCAGCAGCTCCCCCCCGGGACCCCTCCACTTT. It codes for CASSSPPGPLHF.